Shown below are 29 T cell receptor beta chains from a single sample sequenced in a study of blood T cells in healthy people across ages. Together with a sample-barcoded 5' primer, a J-beta primer mix was included in a second PCR lasting roughly 6 to 12 cycles. TCRdb itself ran the 5' RACE reads through MiXCR, one entry per CDR3 protein. This table has about 1,800,000 distinct CDR3 sequences, roughly 30% appearing once. Sequencing used blood. The receptors derive from a woman in her twenties or thirties in good health.

The chain has TRBV29-1 and TRBJ2-1; TRBD2 aligns across 9 bases. Germline CDR1 and CDR2: SQVTM and ANQGSEA. CDR3 length: 17 residues. Losses at the gene ends were 1 base for V and 3 bases for J; bases not matched to a gene: 10. The DNA of the CDR3 is TGCAGCGTTGAAGTCTCGGGCCTAGCGGGGTTCTACAATGAGCAGTTCTTC. Amino acids: CSVEVSGLAGFYNEQFF.

The gene calls are TRBV5-1 and TRBJ1-1; D gene ambiguous. Trimming shortened V by 0 bases and J by 2 bases, and 11 bases separated the two germline ends. CDR1 and CDR2 (germline): SGHRS, YFSETQ. This CDR3 comprises 15 residues. DNA for the CDR3: TGCGCCAGCAGCTTGGTTGGCATCTCTAACACTGAAGCTTTCTTT. It yields the protein CASSLVGISNTEAFF.

The V gene is TRBV25-1, the J gene TRBJ1-5, with 8 bases lining up with TRBD1. The CDR3 is 15 amino acids. The germline V gene encodes CDR1 MGHDK and CDR2 SYGVNS. The trim removed 1 base at V and 6 bases at J, leaving 5 bases unmatched. This CDR3 is CASSESGTGGQPQHF. The CDR3 DNA sequence: TGTGCCAGCAGTGAATCTGGGACAGGAGGTCAGCCCCAGCATTTT.

The chain carries TRBV12-3 or TRBV12-4 and TRBJ1-4; the D is unclear. This CDR3 is built from 15 residues. Trimming stripped 6 bases from V and 1 base from J, with 12 bases between. As DNA, the CDR3 is TGTGCCAGCAGGCGACGGGGAAAAACTAATGAAAAACTGTTTTTT. It translates to CASRRRGKTNEKLFF.

The table lists this clonotype with a few counts. The J gene is TRBJ2-5, the V gene TRBV7-2; TRBD1 matches at 7 bases. Looked up from germline, CDR1 is SGHTA and CDR2 is FQGNSA. The V and J ends lost 5 bases and 7 bases, in that order; junction bases with no gene match: 13. There are 15 residues in the CDR3. The CDR3 sequence: CASSTQLTGDGTQYF. Here the CDR3 DNA reads TGTGCCAGCAGCACGCAATTAACAGGGGATGGGACCCAGTACTTC.

The J gene is TRBJ2-3, the V gene TRBV6-6; D gene unclear. The germline gives CDR1 MNHNY, CDR2 SVGAGI (reference sequence). This CDR3 is built from 13 residues. Trimming removed 2 bases from V and 6 bases from J, with 9 bases in between. In DNA form, the CDR3 reads TGTGCCAGCAGTTACCCCCAGATGGATACGCAGTATTTT. It is translated as CASSYPQMDTQYF.

This clonotype appeared a single time. The genes are TRBV13 and TRBJ2-3, with TRBD1 matching over 8 bases. J lost 2 bases, V lost 6 bases, and 10 bases had no gene match. From germline, CDR1 is PRHDT and CDR2 FYEKMQ (reference sequence). The length of the CDR3 is 16 residues. CDR3 residues: CASRNGRGQYTDTQYF. Here the CDR3 DNA reads TGTGCCAGCAGAAATGGCAGGGGGCAGTACACAGATACGCAGTATTTT.

This clonotype was seen more than once but under ten times. The V and J genes are TRBV10-3 and TRBJ2-1; D possibly corresponds to TRBD2 (6 bases). The CDR3 runs 13 residues. Germline V lookup: CDR1 ENHRY, CDR2 SYGVKD. The V end lost 7 bases, the J end lost 6 bases, and 13 bases lay between the germline ends. The CDR3 region is CAIMEGAINEQFF. CDR3 in DNA: TGTGCCATCATGGAGGGAGCCATCAATGAGCAGTTCTTC.

As regards this clonotype: Being one base from a much bigger clone, this may be a read error. The V call is TRBV6-4, the J call TRBJ2-6; TRBD2 is a possible D gene (5 bases). Germline V gene data show CDR1 as MRHNA and CDR2 as SNTAGT. The CDR3 spans 17 residues. CDR3 nucleotide sequence: TGTGCCGGCAGTGACCGCGGGCTAGGGTCTGGGGCCAACGTCCTGACTTTC. Its protein product is CAGSDRGLGSGANVLTF.

The sample holds many counts of this clonotype. V is TRBV29-1 and J is TRBJ2-7; TRBD2 aligns across 10 bases. This CDR3 has 12 amino acids. The junction had 4 bases not matched to a gene; V was cut back by 5 bases and J by 6 bases. Per the germline V gene, CDR1 is SQVTM and CDR2 is ANQGSEA. CDR3 nucleotide sequence: TGCAGCGTTCGAAGCGGGGGGGCCGAGCAGTACTTC. Translated, it gives CSVRSGGAEQYF.

The chain employs TRBV12-3 or TRBV12-4 and TRBJ2-3; unclear D gene. The ends were cut back, 11 bases at V and 0 bases at J, with 3 bases in the middle. The CDR3 spans 10 residues. CDR3 loop: CAASTDTQYF. CDR3 DNA sequence: TGTGCCGCCAGCACAGATACGCAGTATTTT.

This rearrangement joins TRBV20-1 to TRBJ2-1; 11 bases are a match to TRBD2. V gave up 7 bases and J gave up 8 bases; unmatched junction bases: 19. Germline values: CDR1 DFQATT, CDR2 SNEGSKA (reference sequence). This CDR3 comprises 17 residues. The DNA for the CDR3 is TGCAGTGTTAGTCCCCCAACTAGCGGGAGTTCAGGCGATGAGCAGTTCTTC. This sequence encodes CSVSPPTSGSSGDEQFF.

This clonotype was found a few times. The chain recombines TRBV29-1 with TRBJ2-1, with 9 bases identical to TRBD2. In germline, CDR1 is SQVTM, CDR2 ANQGSEA. V dropped 1 base and J dropped 3; count of bases not matched to a gene: 4. The CDR3 covers 15 residues. CDR3 nucleotides: TGCAGCGTTGAAGTCGAGACTAGCGGCTACAATGAGCAGTTCTTC. This gives the protein CSVEVETSGYNEQFF.

In its sample, this clonotype was seen a few times. The CDR3 nucleotides are TGCGCCAGCAGCGATCGACAGGGGGTTAACTATGGCTACACCTTC. Encoded protein: CASSDRQGVNYGYTF. V and J are TRBV5-1 and TRBJ1-2; 9 bases align to TRBD1. Germline V gene lookup returns CDR1 SGHRS and CDR2 YFSETQ. There are 15 residues in the CDR3. The V and J ends lost 4 bases and 1 base, in that order; junction bases with no gene match: 5.

The V call is TRBV11-1, the J call TRBJ2-5, with TRBD2 matching 11 bases. This CDR3 region has 16 residues. Germline V CDR1 and CDR2: SGHAT, FQDESV (reference sequence). V lost 5 bases to trimming and J lost 1 base; unmatched junction nucleotides: 6. CDR3 sequence reads: CASSKTGLAGQETQYF. CDR3 sequence (DNA): TGTGCCAGCAGCAAAACCGGACTAGCGGGCCAAGAGACCCAGTACTTC.

The chain is built from TRBV13 and TRBJ2-5; 8 bases are shared with TRBD1. J was trimmed by 3 bases and V by 4 bases; bases with no gene match: 7. Germline-derived CDR1 and CDR2 are PRHDT and FYEKMQ (reference sequence). The CDR3 is 15 residues long. The CDR3 loop reads CASSSRTGYEETQYF. Here the CDR3 DNA reads TGTGCCAGCAGCTCGCGGACAGGGTATGAAGAGACCCAGTACTTC.

This chain uses TRBV20-1 with TRBJ2-7; 7 bases are a match to TRBD2. The CDR3 is 13 amino acids. Germline CDR1 is DFQATT and CDR2 is SNEGSKA (reference sequence). Trimming took 6 bases from V and 1 from J; bases not matched to a gene: 6. Written as DNA, the CDR3 is TGCAGTGCCACGGGAGGATCATCCTACGAGCAGTACTTC. It yields the protein CSATGGSSYEQYF.

This clonotype was seen at least ten times. The chain combines TRBV10-3 with TRBJ1-2; 7 nucleotides line up with TRBD1. Germline V gene lookup returns CDR1 ENHRY and CDR2 SYGVKD. This CDR3 is 13 amino acids long. V shed 11 bases and J 6 bases; nucleotides not matched to a gene: 12. The CDR3 nucleotides read TGTGCCCTCTTAGACAGGGCCAGTCATGGCTACACCTTC. Translation: CALLDRASHGYTF.

The chain employs TRBV3-1 and TRBJ2-5, with 8 bases that match TRBD1. The CDR3 spans 14 residues. CDR1 is LGHDT and CDR2 is YNNKEL in the germline V gene (reference sequence). J was trimmed by 9 bases and V by 0 bases; bases with no gene match: 6. The CDR3 bases are TGTGCCAGCAGCCAAGATTTGGCAGGGGGCGCCCAGTACTTC. This sequence encodes CASSQDLAGGAQYF.

In this sample, this clonotype turned up many times. The V gene is TRBV29-1, the J gene TRBJ2-3; D is possibly TRBD1 (6 bases). The germline V gene encodes CDR1 SQVTM and CDR2 ANQGSEA. The CDR3 sequence is 13 residues long. V gave up 4 bases and J gave up 5 bases, with 13 bases separating them. This CDR3 reads CSVGGHVGDTQYF. In DNA, the CDR3 is TGCAGCGTTGGGGGACATGTCGGAGATACGCAGTATTTT.

This clonotype came up once. V gene TRBV5-5 combines with J gene TRBJ1-2; a possible D gene is TRBD1 (6 bases). Germline values: CDR1 SGHKS, CDR2 YYEKEE (reference sequence). Trimming removed 0 bases at V and 4 bases at J, with 13 bases between. The CDR3 consists of 15 residues. CDR3 loop: CASSLAWDNLYGYTF. For the CDR3, the DNA is TGTGCCAGCAGCTTGGCTTGGGACAACCTCTATGGCTACACCTTC.

The chain combines TRBV27 with TRBJ2-1; 7 positions match TRBD1. This CDR3 comprises 14 residues. Trimming at V came to 6 bases and at J to 7 bases, leaving 9 bases not matched to a gene. Germline V gene lookup returns CDR1 MNHEY and CDR2 SMNVEV (reference sequence). This CDR3 is CASRFSPGGNEQFF. CDR3 bases: TGTGCCAGCAGGTTCAGTCCAGGGGGTAATGAGCAGTTCTTC.

This clonotype was recorded at least ten times. The rearrangement links TRBV12-3 or TRBV12-4 to TRBJ1-6; 7 bases are shared with TRBD1. The CDR3 runs to 14 residues. The ends lost 3 bases at V and 7 bases at J; junction bases unmatched: 3. This chain's CDR3 is CASSFRDRNSPLHF. DNA for the CDR3: TGTGCCAGCAGTTTCCGGGACAGAAATTCACCCCTCCACTTT.

This clonotype was seen more than once but under ten times. The chain has TRBV3-1 and TRBJ2-2, with TRBD2 matching 7 bases. Looked up from germline, CDR1 is LGHDT and CDR2 is YNNKEL (reference sequence). There are 12 residues in the CDR3. After removal of 6 bases from V and 5 bases from J, the junction contained 0 bases not matched to a gene. The CDR3 bases are TGTGCCAGCAGAGCGGGGACCGGGGAGCTGTTTTTT. This codes for CASRAGTGELFF.

This clonotype was seen repeatedly, ten times or more. CDR3 sequence: CATKGSGETQYF. The CDR3 nucleotides read TGTGCCACCAAGGGTAGCGGTGAGACCCAGTACTTC. The chain has TRBV15 and TRBJ2-5, with a tentative D call TRBD2 (6 bases). CDR1 and CDR2 from the germline V gene are LNHNV and YYDKDF (reference sequence). The V end was cut by 7 bases, the J end by 5 bases, with 11 bases between. The CDR3 covers 12 residues.

This clonotype was found a few times. The chain recombines TRBV11-2 with TRBJ2-7; D possibly corresponds to TRBD2 (5 bases). Trimming stripped 6 bases from V and 2 bases from J, with 17 bases between. The germline gives CDR1 SGHAT, CDR2 FQNNGV. This CDR3 has 15 amino acids. CDR3 protein: CASRDWTGYTYEQYF. The CDR3 DNA reads as TGTGCCAGCAGGGACTGGACTGGTTATACCTACGAGCAGTACTTC.

The chain links TRBV9 to TRBJ2-4; 9 bases line up with TRBD1. CDR1 SGDLS and CDR2 YYNGEE come from the germline V gene. CDR3 size: 18 residues. With V trimmed by 3 bases and J by 13 bases, 23 bases remained unmatched. This chain's CDR3 is CASSARTIQGAALDEQYF. Written as DNA, the CDR3 is TGTGCCAGCAGCGCCCGAACCATACAGGGGGCAGCGTTGGATGAGCAGTACTTC.

This clonotype has more than one count but fewer than ten. The rearrangement uses TRBV7-2 and TRBJ2-7; D gene ambiguous. CDR1 and CDR2 (germline): SGHTA, FQGNSA. The CDR3 is 14 amino acids. V lost 5 bases and J lost 1, with 12 bases in between. DNA for the CDR3: TGTGCCAGCAGCGGTTGGGGTTCTTCCTACGAGCAGTACTTC. This encodes CASSGWGSSYEQYF.

Comments on this clonotype: One end of the junction varies from germline; a read error may be responsible. CDR3 DNA sequence: TGCAGTGCTAAGGGGACGGCGGGCGATGGCTGCACCTTC. Translating it yields CSAKGTAGDGCTF. The rearrangement links TRBV20-1 to TRBJ1-2; a possible D gene is TRBD1 (5 bases). The CDR3 loop spans 13 amino acids. CDR1 is DFQATT and CDR2 is SNEGSKA in the germline V gene (reference sequence).